These 17 T cell receptor beta chains were all obtained from the same sample, sequenced in a study of cytomegalovirus exposure and HLA in healthy donors (dated by TCRdb to the late 2010s). Library preparation was by the immunoSEQ multiplex PCR assay. The source is immuneACCESS, and TCRdb retained only in-frame sequences with V and J called. Part of the clones is not carried over; for the studies checked, unresolved V genes explain less than half of this, and the remainder is unexplained. Counted in this sample were approximately 150,000 clones; about four fifths of them appeared once. Roughly 10% of the sample rests with the top ten. Sequencing was done on a sample of PBMCs. The receptors here all came from a man younger than 40 in good health and CMV-seropositive.

J is TRBJ2-7 and V is TRBV2; 15 bases line up with TRBD2. V gave up 1 base and J gave up 6 bases; unmatched junction bases: 10. Per germline, CDR1 SNHLY and CDR2 FYNNEI. The CDR3 has 18 amino acids. For the CDR3, the DNA is TGTGCCAGCAGTGAAGTTGGACTAGCGGGAGGGCCGACTCGCGAGCAGTACTTC. Protein: CASSEVGLAGGPTREQYF.

The chain joins TRBV5-1 to TRBJ1-1; 7 bases match TRBD1. This CDR3 comprises 15 residues. CDR1 SGHRS and CDR2 YFSETQ come from the germline V gene. V dropped 0 bases and J dropped 0; count of bases not matched to a gene: 2. CDR3 sequence reads: CASSLDDRVNTEAFF. DNA of the CDR3: TGCGCCAGCAGCTTGGATGACAGGGTGAACACTGAAGCTTTCTTT.

This sequence joins TRBV6-5 and TRBJ2-2; TRBD2 aligns across 9 bases. This CDR3 is built from 16 residues. Per the germline V gene, CDR1 is MNHEY and CDR2 is SVGAGI. The V gene end was trimmed by 2 bases and the J gene end by 7 bases; junction bases not matched to a gene: 8. The CDR3 reads CASSYLRGRAGGELFF. The CDR3 DNA reads as TGTGCCAGCAGTTACCTCCGCGGGAGGGCCGGCGGGGAGCTGTTTTTT.

The CDR3 loop reads CASSLGLAGSYEQYF. Here the CDR3 DNA reads TGTGCCAGCAGTTTAGGACTAGCGGGCTCCTACGAGCAGTACTTC. V usage is TRBV27 and J usage is TRBJ2-7, with 11 nucleotides matching TRBD2. With 2 bases clipped from V and 0 bases from J, the junction kept 0 bases outside the gene matches. This CDR3 is built from 15 residues. Looked up from germline, CDR1 is MNHEY and CDR2 is SMNVEV (reference sequence).

The chain uses TRBV7-2 and TRBJ2-7, with D tentatively TRBD2 (5 bases). Germline V gives CDR1 SGHTA, CDR2 FQGNSA. Trimming took 3 bases from V and 2 from J, leaving 14 bases between them. The CDR3 consists of 15 residues. CDR3 protein: CASSFLTGNAYEQYF. The CDR3 region has the DNA TGTGCCAGCAGCTTCCTCACCGGGAACGCCTACGAGCAGTACTTC. Drawing the rest from reference TRBV7-2 and TRBJ2-7, the complete variable domain is GAGVSQSPSNKVTEKGKDVELRCDPISGHTALYWYRQSLGQGLEFLIYFQGNSAPDKSGLPSDRFSAERTGGSVSTLTIQRTQQEDSAVYLCASSFLTGNAYEQYFGPGTRLTVT.

This chain uses TRBV28 with TRBJ2-1, with D maybe TRBD1 (6 bases). Trimming cost V 8 bases and J 5 bases, with 16 bases left between them. The germline gives CDR1 MDHEN, CDR2 SYDVKM. The CDR3 is made up of 14 amino acids. CDR3 bases: TGTGCCAGCGGGACCGGGGCAGGGGACAATGAGCAGTTCTTC. Translating it yields CASGTGAGDNEQFF.

This clone appeared a single time. The chain joins TRBV23-1 to TRBJ1-4; 7 positions match TRBD1. TRBV23-1 is placed among ORFs of uncertain function. The CDR3 loop spans 17 amino acids. The V segment lost 2 bases and the J segment 5 bases; nucleotides outside the gene matches: 11. The CDR3 DNA reads as TGCGCCAGCAGTCAAATCCTACCGGGACAGTCAAATGAAAAACTGTTTTTT. Translated, it gives CASSQILPGQSNEKLFF.

This clone was detected only once. V and J are TRBV9 and TRBJ2-1; D possibly corresponds to TRBD1 (6 bases). Germline CDR1 SGDLS, CDR2 YYNGEE. The CDR3 extends over 15 amino acids. The V end was cut by 0 bases, the J end by 4 bases, with 11 bases between. The CDR3 here is CASSVAGTPYNEQFF. CDR3 coding DNA: TGTGCCAGCAGCGTAGCCGGGACACCTTACAATGAGCAGTTCTTC. Using reference TRBV9 and TRBJ2-1 for the parts outside the CDR3, the full variable domain is DSGVTQTPKHLITATGQRVTLRCSPRSGDLSVYWYQQSLDQGLQFLIQYYNGEERAKGNILERFSAQQFPDLHSELNLSSLELGDSALYFCASSVAGTPYNEQFFGPGTRLTVL.

This chain links TRBV6-5 with TRBJ2-2, with D hard to call. Germline V gene sequence: CDR1 MNHEY, CDR2 SVGAGI. V lost 5 bases and J 4 bases, leaving 8 bases between the germline ends. The CDR3 has 13 residues. CDR3 sequence: CASSPKSTGELFF. As DNA, the CDR3 is TGTGCCAGCAGTCCTAAAAGCACCGGGGAGCTGTTTTTT.

The chain has TRBV4-1 and TRBJ2-3, with a possible D match to TRBD2 (6 bases). The V gene lost 4 bases and the J gene lost 0 bases, with 11 bases spanning the gap. CDR3 length: 15 amino acids. Germline V gives CDR1 MGHRA, CDR2 YSYEKL. CDR3 bases: TGCGCCAGCAGCCCAACCGGGACTAGCACAGATACGCAGTATTTT. Its protein is CASSPTGTSTDTQYF.

The chain employs TRBV28 and TRBJ2-7; D unclear. Per germline, CDR1 MDHEN and CDR2 SYDVKM. This CDR3 is 15 amino acids long. The V and J ends lost 2 bases and 0 bases respectively, with 11 bases between them. CDR3 residues: CASSLDDSHSYEQYF. DNA of the CDR3: TGTGCCAGCAGTTTAGACGACTCACACTCCTACGAGCAGTACTTC. Looking up the rest from reference TRBV28 and TRBJ2-7 gives the full variable domain: DVKVTQSSRYLVKRTGEKVFLECVQDMDHENMFWYRQDPGLGLRLIYFSYDVKMKEKGDIPEGYSVSREKKERFSLILESASTNQTSMYLCASSLDDSHSYEQYFGPGTRLTVT.

The J gene is TRBJ1-1, the V gene TRBV10-1; no clear D. From germline, CDR1 is WNHNN and CDR2 SYGVQD (reference sequence). The CDR3 is made up of 14 amino acids. Trimming removed 0 bases at V and 2 bases at J, with 7 bases between. The CDR3 region is CASSESDTNTEAFF. For the CDR3, the DNA is TGCGCCAGCAGTGAGTCCGACACCAACACTGAAGCTTTCTTT.

The V gene is TRBV4-3, the J gene TRBJ2-7, with 10 bases matching TRBD1. This CDR3 has 14 amino acids. V was pared by 8 bases and J by 7 bases, with 11 bases of the junction left unmatched. Germline CDR1 reads LGHNA; CDR2 reads YSLEER. The CDR3 sequence is CASAGDRGRLEQYF. The CDR3 bases are TGCGCCAGCGCCGGAGACAGGGGGCGGCTAGAGCAGTACTTC.

The chain recombines TRBV15 with TRBJ2-7, with D possibly matching TRBD1 (5 bases). Germline V gene data show CDR1 as LNHNV and CDR2 as YYDKDF (reference sequence). The CDR3 is 15 amino acids. V lost 0 bases to trimming and J lost 4 bases, with 13 bases between them. The CDR3 spells CATSRDIGVGYEQYF. CDR3 coding DNA: TGTGCCACCAGCAGAGACATAGGGGTCGGTTACGAGCAGTACTTC.

The rearrangement uses TRBV6-5 and TRBJ1-5; unclear D gene. The V end was cut by 2 bases, the J end by 7 bases, with 15 bases between. The CDR3 consists of 15 residues. Per germline, CDR1 MNHEY and CDR2 SVGAGI. The CDR3 bases are TGTGCCAGCAGTTACAGAGCGGCGCCGGGACAGCCCCAGCATTTT. It specifies CASSYRAAPGQPQHF.

The chain joins TRBV10-2 to TRBJ2-7; TRBD2 matches 11 bases. V trimming: 2 bases; J trimming: 6 bases; junction bases outside the gene matches: 6. Looked up from germline, CDR1 is WSHSY and CDR2 is SAAADI. CDR3 size: 15 residues. DNA of the CDR3: TGCGCCAGCAGTGAGAATGGACTAGCGGGCTCCGAGCAGTACTTC. Amino acids: CASSENGLAGSEQYF.

The V and J genes are TRBV10-3 and TRBJ2-5; 8 bases align to TRBD2. Unmatched junction bases numbered 5, after V lost 6 bases and J lost 5 bases. Per germline, CDR1 ENHRY and CDR2 SYGVKD. This CDR3 is 13 amino acids long. This CDR3 reads CAISGGAQETQYF. The DNA for the CDR3 is TGTGCCATCAGCGGGGGGGCCCAGGAGACCCAGTACTTC.